This T cell receptor (beta chain) was sequenced for a study of T cell responses to AZD1222 COVID-19 vaccine (dated by TCRdb to the early 2020s). Describing the broader study: A total of approximately 240 trial participants underwent TCR sequencing, of whom around 210 had received two doses of AZD1222 and some 25 had received two doses of the MenACWY control vaccine. Trial participants were enrolled by age into subgroups of 18-55, 56-69 and 70-plus years, and around 150, 29 and 61 TCR-sequenced participants, respectively, were included in these subgroups.

Study-wide conclusions, independent of this receptor: Conclusions about previously exposed vaccinees are limited, since just five or six AZD1222 recipients were seropositive for SARS-CoV-2 at baseline. The 56-69-year group was small, and its depth increase did not reach significance, likely because of low power. The whole spike protein was spanned by vaccine-associated CD4 TCRs, and dominant responses were seen in regions 160-218 and 743-854. Reportedly, close to half of the unique spike-specific TCRs recognized epitopes lying outside the regions that are mutated in the B.1.351 and B.1.1.7 variants. A significant rise in spike-specific TCR breadth and depth was observed after two AZD1222 doses relative to day 0 and relative to MenACWY recipients. No day 14 peak-response samples were available, so repertoires were characterized only after the peak T cell response. Participants were mostly white British and included more females than males, and it was suggested by the authors that clonal diversity may have been underestimated.

According to the study, the label for this sample's time point signals: about 28 days (+/-7) after the second vaccine dose. Because spike-specific TCR depth and breadth did not differ between the two schedules, AZD1222 recipients who got a second dose at roughly 4 weeks were pooled with those who got a second dose at roughly 12 weeks. The vaccinee samples were drawn from two UK trials, COV001 and COV002, one of which was a single-blind randomized controlled phase 2/3 trial testing AZD1222 (ChAdOx1 nCoV-19) in healthy adults. For TCRbeta chain sequencing, PBMC samples from trial participants were taken at day 0 and at day 28 after the second dose. As concerns this clone: Its antigen has not been determined. The sample holds no much larger clone one base away, and base qualities are not on file.

The CDR3 regions of human TCRbeta chains were analyzed by immunosequencing. As for the original processing: TCRs in the repertoires were matched against a reference library of SARS-CoV-2-specific TCRs that had been generated with the MIRA antigen-specificity platform. Breadth was defined as the fraction of unique TCRs that were SARS-CoV-2-associated. Depth was defined as the fraction of total T cells that were SARS-CoV-2-associated. Using the MIRA data, each spike-specific TCR was assigned both to the spike region to which the TCR was reactive and to a CD4 or CD8 class. Log10-transformed breadth and depth values were compared by one-way ANOVA with Sidak's multiple comparisons tests. Imported from immuneACCESS, the table was reduced by TCRdb to in-frame sequences with V and J called. These copies leave out some clones; in studies compared against another copy, an unresolved V gene accounts for under half, and the cause of the remainder is not known. V and J calls and clone size are as listed in that table; D and trimming were resolved from the DNA. The sample table holds tens of thousands of clones, of which around 87% were seen once. The ten largest account for about 12% of the sample.

This sequence originates from an adult who received the AZD1222 COVID-19 vaccine. Source: peripheral blood, taken 28 days after the second AZD1222 dose.

The CDR3 region has the sequence CATSRTTGYEQFF. The DNA sequence follows: TGTGCCACCAGCAGAACGACGGGGTATGAGCAGTTCTTC. Recombination connected TRBV15 to TRBJ2-1, and possibly TRBD2, on 5 matching bases. The germline V gene (reference sequence) specifies LNHNV as CDR1 and YYDKDF as CDR2. The CDR3 numbers 13 residues from cysteine through phenylalanine. Only CDR3 DNA remains: 39 bases, in frame from the first base. V was cut back by 2 bases and J by 8 bases, leaving a gap of 10 bases between them.